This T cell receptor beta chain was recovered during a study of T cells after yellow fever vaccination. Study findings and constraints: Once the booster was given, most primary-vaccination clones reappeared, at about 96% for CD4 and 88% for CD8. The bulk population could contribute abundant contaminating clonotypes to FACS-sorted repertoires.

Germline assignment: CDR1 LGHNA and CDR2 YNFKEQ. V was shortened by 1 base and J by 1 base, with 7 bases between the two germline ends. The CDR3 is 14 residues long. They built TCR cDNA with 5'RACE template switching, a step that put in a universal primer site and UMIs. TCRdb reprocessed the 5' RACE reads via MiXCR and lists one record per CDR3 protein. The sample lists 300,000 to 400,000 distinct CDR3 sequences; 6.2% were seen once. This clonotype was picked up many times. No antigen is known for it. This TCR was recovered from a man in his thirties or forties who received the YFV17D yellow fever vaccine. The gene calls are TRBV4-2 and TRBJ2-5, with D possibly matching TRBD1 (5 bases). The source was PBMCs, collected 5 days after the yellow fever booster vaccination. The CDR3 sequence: CASSQGGGQETQYF. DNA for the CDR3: TGTGCCAGCAGCCAAGGGGGCGGCCAAGAGACCCAGTACTTC.